These 8 T cell receptor beta chains share one sample of origin, sequenced in a study of blood T cell repertoires in COVID-19. Assay: immunoSEQ multiplex PCR; the TCRdb copy retains only in-frame clones and omits some. The sample records about 210,000 clones, around 80% being singletons. The sample was peripheral blood. Every receptor here comes from a woman in her 40s with acute or convalescent COVID-19.

The rearrangement uses TRBV7-6 and TRBJ1-6; D call uncertain. The V and J ends lost 5 bases and 4 bases respectively, with 24 bases between them. Looked up from germline, CDR1 is SGHVS and CDR2 is FNYEAQ. The CDR3 runs 19 residues. CDR3 bases: TGTGCCAGCAGCCTTCTGGGCGGGCCCTCGAAACAATATAATTCACCCCTCCACTTT. Protein: CASSLLGGPSKQYNSPLHF.

The chain uses TRBV2 and TRBJ2-3; a weak D match, TRBD2 (5 bases). The V end was cut by 3 bases, the J end by 2 bases, with 18 bases between. From germline, CDR1 is SNHLY and CDR2 FYNNEI. This CDR3 is built from 17 residues. The CDR3 region is CASSDLAAGLYTDTQYF. DNA for the CDR3: TGTGCCAGCAGTGATTTAGCCGCCGGACTTTACACAGATACGCAGTATTTT.

This chain joins TRBV9 and TRBJ2-2, with 9 bases fitting TRBD1. With 9 bases clipped from V and 4 bases from J, the junction kept 7 bases outside the gene matches. CDR3 length: 14 amino acids. Germline CDR1 reads SGDLS; CDR2 reads YYNGEE. Here the CDR3 reads CATRTGESTGELFF. The CDR3 region has the DNA TGTGCCACCCGGACAGGGGAGAGCACCGGGGAGCTGTTTTTT.

The chain has TRBV5-1 and TRBJ1-2; D might be TRBD1 (6 bases). The CDR3 loop spans 16 amino acids. V lost 4 bases to trimming and J lost 4 bases, with 20 bases between them. CDR1 SGHRS and CDR2 YFSETQ come from the germline V gene. CDR3 sequence reads: CASSLTLGGAAYGYTF. The CDR3 nucleotides are TGCGCCAGCAGCCTTACCCTAGGGGGGGCGGCCTATGGCTACACCTTC.

This chain links TRBV11-2 with TRBJ2-1, with 8 nucleotides matching TRBD2. V shed 5 bases and J 8 bases; nucleotides not matched to a gene: 11. Germline V gene sequence: CDR1 SGHAT, CDR2 FQNNGV. The CDR3 is 15 amino acids. CDR3 residues: CASSLLPSGGYEQFF. CDR3 nucleotides: TGTGCCAGCAGCCTCCTGCCCAGCGGGGGATATGAGCAGTTCTTC.

This clone turned up a few times. The chain recombines TRBV19 with TRBJ1-6; 8 positions agree with TRBD1. The CDR3 length is 15 residues. V was pared by 2 bases and J by 6 bases, with 3 bases of the junction left unmatched. In germline, CDR1 is LNHDA, CDR2 SQIVND (reference sequence). This CDR3 is CASSILQGGNSPLHF. CDR3 sequence (DNA): TGTGCCAGTAGTATACTACAGGGGGGTAATTCACCCCTCCACTTT.

The V and J genes are TRBV7-7 and TRBJ2-7, with TRBD1 as a possible D gene (6 bases). The CDR3 contains 15 residues. From germline, CDR1 is SSHAT and CDR2 FNYEAQ (reference sequence). V lost 5 bases, J lost 2 bases, and 16 bases lay in between. This chain's CDR3 is CASSPEPGQTYEQYF. The DNA for the CDR3 is TGTGCCAGCAGCCCCGAACCGGGACAAACCTACGAGCAGTACTTC.

The chain has TRBV6-5 and TRBJ1-6, with D unresolved. The germline V gene encodes CDR1 MNHEY and CDR2 SVGAGI. The CDR3 is 12 residues long. Trimming took off 8 bases at V and 7 bases at J, with 9 bases between the two ends. As DNA, the CDR3 is TGTGCCAGCCGACTGAGCAATTCACCCCTCCACTTT. This sequence encodes CASRLSNSPLHF.